Below are 26 T cell receptor beta chains sequenced from a single sample in a study of blood T cell repertoires in COVID-19. The data were produced by immunoSEQ multiplex PCR, yet TCRdb's version contains in-frame clones alone and is incomplete. Among about 220,000 clones listed, under 90% were seen once. The specimen was peripheral blood. Source of these receptors: a woman aged 60-70 years who had recovered from COVID-19.

The V and J genes are TRBV27 and TRBJ2-7, with 8 nucleotides matching TRBD1. The J segment lost 4 bases and the V segment lost 4 bases, leaving 12 bases of the junction unmatched. Germline V gene data show CDR1 as MNHEY and CDR2 as SMNVEV (reference sequence). The CDR3 contains 16 residues. CDR3 coding DNA: TGTGCCAGCAGTTATGCCCCGCAGGGGGCTAGGTACGAGCAGTACTTC. This translates into CASSYAPQGARYEQYF.

The chain has TRBV7-3 and TRBJ2-1; TRBD1 agrees at 9 bases. The CDR3 consists of 15 residues. Looked up from germline, CDR1 is SGHTA and CDR2 is FQGTGA. V lost 5 bases, J lost 7 bases, and 9 bases stayed unmatched. CDR3 bases: TGTGCCAGCAGCCCATGGACAGGGGAAAAGAATGAGCAGTTCTTC. Amino acid sequence: CASSPWTGEKNEQFF.

This chain joins TRBV30 and TRBJ1-2; D possibly corresponds to TRBD1 (6 bases). Germline values: CDR1 GTSNPN, CDR2 SVGIG (reference sequence). CDR3 length: 13 residues. V was shortened by 3 bases and J by 6 bases, with 14 bases between the two germline ends. CDR3 nucleotide sequence: TGTGCCTGGAGGGGAGTTGGGGGCCATGGCTACACCTTC. Protein product: CAWRGVGGHGYTF. The full variable domain, with the rest looked up from reference TRBV30 and TRBJ1-2, is SQTIHQWPATLVQPVGSPLSLECTVEGTSNPNLYWYRQAAGRGLQLLFYSVGIGQISSEVPQNLSASRPQDRQFILSSKKLLLSDSGFYLCAWRGVGGHGYTFGSGTRLTVV.

This chain connects TRBV2 to TRBJ2-7, with 10 bases fitting TRBD2. CDR1 is SNHLY, CDR2 FYNNEI, per germline. This CDR3 comprises 15 residues. V lost 4 bases, J lost 6 bases, and 9 bases stayed unmatched. CDR3 protein: CASSGVAGGPLEQYF. The CDR3 coding sequence is TGTGCCAGCAGTGGGGTAGCGGGGGGCCCACTCGAGCAGTACTTC.

Notes on this clone: Other DNA sequences of this sample code for an identical CDR3. This rearrangement joins TRBV14 to TRBJ1-2, with 7 bases fitting TRBD1. The J segment lost 4 bases and the V segment lost 1 base, leaving 0 bases of the junction unmatched. CDR1 and CDR2 (germline): SGHDN, FVKESK. The CDR3 is 13 residues long. CDR3 in amino acids: CASSQGQGYGYTF. The CDR3 nucleotides read TGTGCCAGCAGCCAAGGACAGGGCTATGGCTACACCTTC.

V is TRBV4-2 and J is TRBJ2-7; tentatively, D is TRBD1 (6 bases). The CDR3 extends over 15 amino acids. Germline CDR1 LGHNA, CDR2 YNFKEQ. Trimming took 4 bases from V and 5 from J, leaving 18 bases between them. This CDR3 is CASSPEGQGKNEQYF. The CDR3 DNA reads as TGTGCCAGCAGCCCCGAGGGGCAGGGGAAAAACGAGCAGTACTTC.

This chain joins TRBV7-3 and TRBJ2-3; no firm D call. Germline values: CDR1 SGHTA, CDR2 FQGTGA. This CDR3 has 13 amino acids. V was trimmed by 5 bases and J by 6 bases, leaving 12 bases between them. This chain's CDR3 is CASSPTGVDTQYF. The CDR3, as DNA: TGTGCCAGCAGCCCCACCGGAGTTGATACGCAGTATTTT. The full variable domain, its missing parts supplied by reference TRBV7-3 and TRBJ2-3, is GAGVSQTPSNKVTEKGKYVELRCDPISGHTALYWYRQSLGQGPEFLIYFQGTGAADDSGLPNDRFFAVRPEGSVSTLKIQRTERGDSAVYLCASSPTGVDTQYFGPGTRLTVL.

This chain joins TRBV11-2 and TRBJ2-5, with 7 positions matching TRBD2. The CDR3 runs 17 residues. Germline lookup yields CDR1 SGHAT and CDR2 FQNNGV. Trimming at V came to 0 bases and at J to 2 bases, leaving 9 bases not matched to a gene. As DNA, the CDR3 is TGTGCCAGCAGCTTAGATAGTGGGCGGGGGTGGCAAGAGACCCAGTACTTC. This sequence encodes CASSLDSGRGWQETQYF.

The chain uses TRBV5-1 and TRBJ1-2, with TRBD1 matching over 10 bases. This CDR3 region has 14 residues. CDR1 and CDR2 (germline): SGHRS, YFSETQ. The junction had 0 bases not matched to a gene; V was cut back by 3 bases and J by 1 base. The chain's CDR3 is CASSWDRGNYGYTF. CDR3 nucleotides: TGCGCCAGCAGCTGGGACAGGGGTAACTATGGCTACACCTTC. The variable domain in full, with the rest retrieved from reference TRBV5-1 and TRBJ1-2, is KAGVTQTPRYLIKTRGQQVTLSCSPISGHRSVSWYQQTPGQGLQFLFEYFSETQRNKGNFPGRFSGRQFSNSRSEMNVSTLELGDSALYLCASSWDRGNYGYTFGSGTRLTVV.

V is TRBV9 and J is TRBJ1-4; D is ambiguous. The germline gives CDR1 SGDLS, CDR2 YYNGEE. Trimming pared 0 bases from V and 0 bases from J, leaving 12 bases between. The CDR3 consists of 17 residues. In DNA form, the CDR3 reads TGTGCCAGCAGCGTAGTGGGAACGGGAGCAACTAATGAAAAACTGTTTTTT. It encodes CASSVVGTGATNEKLFF.

J is TRBJ1-3 and V is TRBV9; no clear D. Per the germline V gene, CDR1 is SGDLS and CDR2 is YYNGEE. The CDR3 loop spans 13 amino acids. V was trimmed by 4 bases and J by 4 bases, leaving 9 bases between them. The CDR3 nucleotides read TGTGCCAGCAGCTCACCAGGAGGAAACACCATATATTTT. It encodes CASSSPGGNTIYF.

The V gene is TRBV5-6, the J gene TRBJ1-2, with 7 bases that match TRBD1. The ends lost 4 bases at V and 3 bases at J; junction bases unmatched: 6. Germline lookup yields CDR1 SGHDT and CDR2 YYEEEE. The CDR3 length is 14 residues. The CDR3 DNA is TGTGCCAGCAGCGGCGACAGGGCCTACTATGGCTACACCTTC. Translated: CASSGDRAYYGYTF.

The rearrangement joins TRBV18 to TRBJ1-1; 7 nucleotides align to TRBD1. In germline, CDR1 is KGHSH, CDR2 LQKENI. This CDR3 region has 17 residues. Unmatched junction bases numbered 11, after V lost 3 bases and J lost 1 base. CDR3 nucleotides: TGTGCCAGCTCACCGACAGGGTCTGGTCTTAGGAACACTGAAGCTTTCTTT. Its protein is CASSPTGSGLRNTEAFF.

The gene calls are TRBV21-1 and TRBJ2-7; the D call of TRBD1 is as the table states it, not checked on the DNA. TRBV21-1 is a known pseudogene. The CDR3 loop spans 15 amino acids. The CDR3 here is CASIASKRGCHEQYF. The CDR3 region has the DNA TGTGCCAGCATCGCATCAAAGAGGGGGTGCCACGAGCAGTACTTC.

This chain uses TRBV29-1 with TRBJ1-1, with 7 bases identical to TRBD1. The V gene end was trimmed by 7 bases and the J gene end by 8 bases; junction bases not matched to a gene: 4. The germline CDR1 and CDR2 sequences are SQVTM and ANQGSEA. The CDR3 is made up of 10 amino acids. For the CDR3, the DNA is TGCAGCGGCACAGGGGCCGAAGCTTTCTTT. Its protein is CSGTGAEAFF.

The chain recombines TRBV18 with TRBJ2-1; tentative D call: TRBD2 (6 bases). V lost 4 bases and J 2 bases, leaving 12 bases between the germline ends. This CDR3 contains 15 residues. CDR1 is KGHSH and CDR2 is LQKENI in the germline V gene. The CDR3 loop reads CASSLRDSAYNEQFF. The CDR3, as DNA: TGTGCCAGCTCACTCCGGGACTCGGCCTACAATGAGCAGTTCTTC.

Notes on this clone: It is likely a read error, because the conserved phenylalanine at the end of the CDR3 is missing. Because the CDR3's place on the DNA is in doubt, the DNA is left out and the CDR3 is given as listed by TCRdb. The chain joins TRBV23-1 to TRBJ2-7; the table's D call, TRBD1, was not checked against the DNA. TRBV23-1 is flagged as an ORF with uncertain function. Ends included, the CDR3 has 11 residues. Here the CDR3 reads CASSRTQVSSL.

CDR3 sequence: CASSRVADRGEKLFF. CDR3 coding DNA: TGTGCCAGCTCACGAGTCGCTGATCGAGGGGAAAAACTGTTTTTT. The chain joins TRBV18 to TRBJ1-4, with D unclear. With 4 bases removed from V and 8 bases from J, the gap between germline ends came to 17 bases. Germline V gene lookup returns CDR1 KGHSH and CDR2 LQKENI. The length of the CDR3 is 15 residues.

The chain employs TRBV6-2 or TRBV6-3 and TRBJ2-3; no reliable D call. The germline gives CDR1 MNHEY, CDR2 SVGEGT. V was trimmed by 5 bases and J by 0 bases, leaving 9 bases between them. The CDR3 extends over 14 amino acids. The CDR3 nucleotides read TGTGCCAGCAGTACACCTAGTAGCACAGATACGCAGTATTTT. Amino acid sequence: CASSTPSSTDTQYF.

Notes on this clone: A read error may produce the germline difference seen at one junction end. The genes are TRBV6-7 and TRBJ2-1; no clear D. TRBV6-7 is identified as an open reading frame with a role that is uncertain. The CDR3 covers 15 residues. CDR3 sequence (DNA): TGTGCCAGCACTTACTGGCTAGTTTTCCACAATGAGCAGTTCTTC. Translating it yields CASTYWLVFHNEQFF.

The chain has TRBV4-3 and TRBJ2-3, with 8 nucleotides matching TRBD1. Per the germline V gene, CDR1 is LGHNA and CDR2 is YSLEER. This CDR3 contains 18 residues. With V trimmed by 5 bases and J by 3 bases, 16 bases remained unmatched. The CDR3 protein is CASSGYVTGVGGTDTQYF. The CDR3 DNA sequence: TGCGCCAGCAGCGGGTATGTGACAGGGGTCGGAGGAACAGATACGCAGTATTTT.

The V gene is TRBV4-2, the J gene TRBJ2-3, with TRBD2 as a possible D gene (6 bases). V gave up 0 bases and J gave up 4 bases, with 20 bases separating them. Germline loops: CDR1 LGHNA, CDR2 YNFKEQ. The CDR3 spans 18 residues. This CDR3 is CASSQDLARGYTADTQYF. The CDR3 DNA reads as TGTGCCAGCAGCCAAGACCTAGCGAGGGGATACACTGCAGATACGCAGTATTTT.

V gene TRBV19 combines with J gene TRBJ1-3; 9 nucleotides match TRBD1. In germline, CDR1 is LNHDA, CDR2 SQIVND (reference sequence). Trimming cost V 10 bases and J 4 bases; bases outside gene matches: 17. The CDR3 extends over 17 amino acids. CDR3 region: CATTGTGIASRGNTIYF. The CDR3 nucleotides read TGTGCCACTACCGGGACAGGGATAGCTTCGCGGGGAAACACCATATATTTT.

CDR3 sequence (DNA): TGTGCCAGCAGCCGATTCCAAGGGAGGTCCACTGAAGCTTTCTTT. This translates into CASSRFQGRSTEAFF. The rearrangement links TRBV14 to TRBJ1-1; D is ambiguous. The CDR3 is made up of 15 amino acids. The V gene lost 4 bases and the J gene lost 4 bases, with 16 bases spanning the gap. Germline loops: CDR1 SGHDN, CDR2 FVKESK.

The genes are TRBV27 and TRBJ1-1, with 9 bases lining up with TRBD1. V was pared by 5 bases and J by 5 bases, with 9 bases of the junction left unmatched. The CDR3 is made up of 15 amino acids. Per germline, CDR1 MNHEY and CDR2 SMNVEV (reference sequence). This CDR3 reads CASSPLGTGSTEAFF. CDR3 coding DNA: TGTGCCAGCAGTCCCCTCGGGACAGGGAGTACTGAAGCTTTCTTT.

This sequence joins TRBV7-2 and TRBJ2-5; 7 nucleotides line up with TRBD2. Germline loops: CDR1 SGHTA, CDR2 FQGNSA. The CDR3 is made up of 16 amino acids. The J segment lost 5 bases and the V segment lost 3 bases, leaving 12 bases of the junction unmatched. The CDR3 coding sequence is TGTGCCAGCAGCTTGCCAGGACTAGGGCCAGGGGAGACCCAGTACTTC. Residues: CASSLPGLGPGETQYF.